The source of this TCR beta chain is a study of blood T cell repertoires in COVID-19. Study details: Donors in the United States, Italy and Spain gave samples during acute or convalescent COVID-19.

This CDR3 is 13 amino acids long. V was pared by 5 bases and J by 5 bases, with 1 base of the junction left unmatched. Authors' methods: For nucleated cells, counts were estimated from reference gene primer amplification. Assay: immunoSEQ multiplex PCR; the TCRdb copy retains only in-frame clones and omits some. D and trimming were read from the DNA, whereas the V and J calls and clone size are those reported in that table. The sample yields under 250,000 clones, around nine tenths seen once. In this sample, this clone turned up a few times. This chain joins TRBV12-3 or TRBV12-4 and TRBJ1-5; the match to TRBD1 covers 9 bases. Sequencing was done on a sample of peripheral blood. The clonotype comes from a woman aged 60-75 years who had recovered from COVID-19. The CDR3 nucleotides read TGTGCCAGCAGTCGGACAGGGGATCAGCCCCAGCATTTT. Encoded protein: CASSRTGDQPQHF.